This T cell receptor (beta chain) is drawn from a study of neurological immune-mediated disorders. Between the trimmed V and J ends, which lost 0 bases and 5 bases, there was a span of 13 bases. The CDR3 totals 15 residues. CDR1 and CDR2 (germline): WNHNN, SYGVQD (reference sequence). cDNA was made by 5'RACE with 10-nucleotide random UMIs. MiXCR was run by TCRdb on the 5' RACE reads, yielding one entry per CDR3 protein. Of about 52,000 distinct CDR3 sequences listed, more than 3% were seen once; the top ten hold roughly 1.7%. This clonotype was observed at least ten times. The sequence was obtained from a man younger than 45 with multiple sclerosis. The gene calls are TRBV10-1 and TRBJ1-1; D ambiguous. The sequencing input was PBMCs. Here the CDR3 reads CASSESPLGWTEAFF. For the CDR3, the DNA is TGCGCCAGCAGTGAGTCCCCCCTGGGTTGGACTGAAGCTTTCTTT.